The 14 T cell receptor beta chains below come from one sample, sequenced in a study of CD8+ T cells in alopecia areata. Reverse transcription of extracted RNA yielded cDNA, which provided the sequencing template. Some clones are missing from TCRdb's copy, which holds only in-frame ones; the method was immunoSEQ multiplex PCR. The sample holds over 150,000 clones, about 60% seen once. Treatment given: oral pan-JAK inhibitor, 5-10 mg twice daily. The input for sequencing was CD4+ T cells sorted from blood, taken at week 4, from a patient treated with tofacitinib. These receptor sequences come from a human donor with alopecia areata.

The chain's CDR3 is CSDRLAGGNEQFF. The CDR3 nucleotides are TGCAGCGACAGACTAGCGGGAGGCAATGAGCAGTTCTTC. This sequence joins TRBV29-1 and TRBJ2-1; 13 nucleotides match TRBD2. V dropped 7 bases and J dropped 6; count of bases not matched to a gene: 3. This CDR3 has 13 amino acids. Per the germline V gene, CDR1 is SQVTM and CDR2 is ANQGSEA.

V usage is TRBV29-1 and J usage is TRBJ2-3; 9 positions agree with TRBD1. CDR1 is SQVTM and CDR2 is ANQGSEA in the germline V gene. This CDR3 is built from 14 residues. V was pared by 6 bases and J by 2 bases, with 6 bases of the junction left unmatched. The CDR3 reads CSVPGTGNTDTQYF. The DNA of the CDR3 is TGCAGCGTCCCCGGGACAGGGAACACAGATACGCAGTATTTT.

In this sample, this clone turned up once. The chain is built from TRBV9 and TRBJ2-4; maybe TRBD2 (6 bases). Germline lookup yields CDR1 SGDLS and CDR2 YYNGEE. V lost 3 bases and J 3 bases, leaving 13 bases between the germline ends. The CDR3 extends over 15 amino acids. The CDR3 sequence is CASSAGGINKNIQYF. The CDR3 nucleotides read TGTGCCAGCAGCGCTGGAGGGATTAACAAAAACATTCAGTACTTC.

This clone was detected only a few times. The rearrangement uses TRBV19 and TRBJ2-2; tentative D call: TRBD1 (6 bases). The CDR3 loop spans 12 amino acids. V was trimmed by 7 bases and J by 4 bases, leaving 7 bases between them. Germline-derived CDR1 and CDR2 are LNHDA and SQIVND (reference sequence). The CDR3 nucleotides are TGTGCCAGTACAGGGGTCACCGGGGAGCTGTTTTTT. It is translated as CASTGVTGELFF.

This chain connects TRBV25-1 to TRBJ2-5; D may be TRBD1 (6 bases). The V and J ends lost 1 base and 3 bases respectively, with 12 bases between them. From germline, CDR1 is MGHDK and CDR2 SYGVNS. This CDR3 region has 15 residues. The CDR3 coding sequence is TGTGCCAGCAGTGAATCGGGCAGGGGTGAAGAGACCCAGTACTTC. This gives the protein CASSESGRGEETQYF.

The rearrangement joins TRBV18 to TRBJ2-6, with a tentative D call TRBD2 (5 bases). The V end was cut by 0 bases, the J end by 4 bases, with 13 bases between. The CDR3 length is 17 residues. Germline CDR1 is KGHSH and CDR2 is LQKENI. The CDR3 region has the DNA TGTGCCAGCTCACCACCGTCGGGGTACTCCGGGGCCAACGTCCTGACTTTC. It specifies CASSPPSGYSGANVLTF. The whole variable domain, remainder taken from reference TRBV18 and TRBJ2-6, is NAGVMQNPRHLVRRRGQEARLRCSPMKGHSHVYWYRQLPEEGLKFMVYLQKENIIDESGMPKERFSAEFPKEGPSILRIQQVVRGDSAAYFCASSPPSGYSGANVLTFGAGSRLTVL.

The chain is built from TRBV27 and TRBJ2-3; tentatively, D is TRBD1 (6 bases). Germline V gene sequence: CDR1 MNHEY, CDR2 SMNVEV (reference sequence). The V gene lost 2 bases and the J gene lost 6 bases, with 12 bases spanning the gap. The CDR3 extends over 14 amino acids. The CDR3: CASSLDRNRDTQYF. CDR3 DNA: TGTGCCAGCAGTTTAGACAGGAACCGGGATACGCAGTATTTT.

This clone turned up a few times. This chain joins TRBV2 and TRBJ1-5; the match to TRBD1 covers 7 bases. CDR1 SNHLY and CDR2 FYNNEI come from the germline V gene. The junction had 5 bases not matched to a gene; V was cut back by 5 bases and J by 4 bases. The CDR3 loop spans 14 amino acids. This chain's CDR3 is CASSPGTENQPQHF. For the CDR3, the DNA is TGTGCCAGCAGTCCGGGGACAGAGAATCAGCCCCAGCATTTT.

This clone was picked up one time. The chain carries TRBV29-1 and TRBJ2-7; 9 positions match TRBD2. Germline loops: CDR1 SQVTM, CDR2 ANQGSEA. V lost 6 bases and J lost 7; bases outside the gene matches: 16. The CDR3 spans 15 residues. CDR3 region: CSVSPRLAGSGEQYF. DNA for the CDR3: TGCAGCGTGAGTCCGCGGCTAGCGGGATCTGGGGAGCAGTACTTC.

The rearrangement uses TRBV30 and TRBJ2-3; 12 bases fit TRBD2. In germline, CDR1 is GTSNPN, CDR2 SVGIG (reference sequence). The CDR3 spans 18 residues. J was trimmed by 2 bases and V by 5 bases; bases with no gene match: 14. CDR3 bases: TGTGCCTGGGCTCGGCTGACTAGCGGGAGACTGAACACAGATACGCAGTATTTT. The encoded protein is CAWARLTSGRLNTDTQYF.

V gene TRBV7-2 combines with J gene TRBJ2-2; TRBD2 matches 9 bases. Germline trimming cut 1 base from V and 5 bases from J; bases unmatched to any gene: 2. The CDR3 spans 15 residues. In germline, CDR1 is SGHTA, CDR2 FQGNSA. The CDR3 loop is CASSLDLAGTGELFF. The CDR3 region has the DNA TGTGCCAGCAGCTTAGACCTAGCGGGGACCGGGGAGCTGTTTTTT.

The sample holds a few counts of this clone. V gene TRBV2 combines with J gene TRBJ1-5; D is uncertain. Germline values: CDR1 SNHLY, CDR2 FYNNEI. The CDR3 loop spans 14 amino acids. V dropped 3 bases and J dropped 5 bases, with 11 bases sitting between them. Written as DNA, the CDR3 is TGTGCCAGCAGTGAGACGGCGGGTGATCAGCCCCAGCATTTT. It is translated as CASSETAGDQPQHF. The variable domain in full, with the rest retrieved from reference TRBV2 and TRBJ1-5, is EPEVTQTPSHQVTQMGQEVILRCVPISNHLYFYWYRQILGQKVEFLVSFYNNEISEKSEIFDDQFSVERPDGSNFTLKIRSTKLEDSAMYFCASSETAGDQPQHFGDGTRLSIL.

The chain uses TRBV19 and TRBJ1-5, with TRBD1 matching over 8 bases. The V and J ends lost 4 bases and 4 bases, in that order; junction bases with no gene match: 6. Germline CDR1 is LNHDA and CDR2 is SQIVND (reference sequence). The CDR3 runs to 15 residues. CDR3 residues: CASSTGQARNQPQHF. CDR3 DNA sequence: TGTGCCAGTAGTACGGGACAGGCCAGGAATCAGCCCCAGCATTTT.

This clone was recorded only once. The chain carries TRBV7-2 and TRBJ2-1; 8 positions agree with TRBD2. The V gene's germline CDR1 is SGHTA and CDR2 FQGNSA. The CDR3 is made up of 14 amino acids. J lost 4 bases, V lost 6 bases, and 5 bases had no gene match. This chain's CDR3 is CASRYGRGYNEQFF. CDR3 in DNA: TGTGCCAGCAGGTACGGGAGGGGGTACAATGAGCAGTTCTTC.